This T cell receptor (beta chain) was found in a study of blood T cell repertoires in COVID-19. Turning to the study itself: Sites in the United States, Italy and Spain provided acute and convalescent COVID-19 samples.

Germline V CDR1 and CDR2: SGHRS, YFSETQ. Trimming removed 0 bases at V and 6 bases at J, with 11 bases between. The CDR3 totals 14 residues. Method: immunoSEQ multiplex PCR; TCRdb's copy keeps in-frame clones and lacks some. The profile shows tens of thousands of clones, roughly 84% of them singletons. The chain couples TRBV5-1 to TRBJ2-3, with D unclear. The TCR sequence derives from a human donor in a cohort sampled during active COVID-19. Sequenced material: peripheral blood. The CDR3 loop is CASSLGTKRDTQYF. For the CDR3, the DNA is TGCGCCAGCAGCTTGGGAACTAAGAGGGATACGCAGTATTTT.